This is a list of T cell receptor beta chains from one sample in a study of blood T cell repertoires in COVID-19. Sequenced by immunoSEQ multiplex PCR; TCRdb stores in-frame clones only, minus some. The repertoire holds roughly 150,000 clones, with under 95% as singletons. The sample taken for sequencing was peripheral blood. These receptors all stem from a man aged 18 to 30 with COVID-19, enrolled during active disease. CDR3s include the opening cysteine and the closing phenylalanine or tryptophan. The D gene is left open where the match is weak. The size of a clone is reported for some rows only, either as once, few or many, or as a class for expanded clones.

v_call	clone_size	j_call	d_call	cdr3_nt	cdr3_aa
TRBV5-1	-	TRBJ2-7	-	TGCGCCAGCAGCCCCGCCCGGGGGTTTCCTTCCTACGAGCAGTACTTC	CASSPARGFPSYEQYF
TRBV28	-	TRBJ1-3	-	TGTGCCAGCAGTTTATGGGGGACTCTAAGCTCTGGAAACACCATATATTTT	CASSLWGTLSSGNTIYF
TRBV27	-	TRBJ1-1	TRBD1	TGTGCCAGCAATCCACAGGGGGCGGACACTGAAGCTTTCTTT	CASNPQGADTEAFF
TRBV29-1	-	TRBJ1-2	TRBD1	TGCAGCGCCAAGGGACAGGGGAATTTCGGTGGCTACACCTTC	CSAKGQGNFGGYTF
TRBV6-5	once	TRBJ2-1	-	TGTGCCAGCAGAGCGGTCTCCAATGAGCAGTTCTTC	CASRAVSNEQFF
TRBV7-9	-	TRBJ2-7	-	TGTGCCAGCAGCTTATCATATGGTAGTTCCTACGAGCAGTACTTC	CASSLSYGSSYEQYF
TRBV24-1	once	TRBJ2-7	TRBD1	TGTGCCACCAGTGATTTGCCTGATTCCGGGACAGGGGTTTACGAGCAGTACTTC	CATSDLPDSGTGVYEQYF
TRBV6-2/TRBV6-3	few	TRBJ2-1	-	TGTGCCAGCAGTTACTCCGACTCGATCGCTGAGCAGTTCTTC	CASSYSDSIAEQFF
TRBV9	few	TRBJ1-1	TRBD1	TGTGCCAGCAGCCCCCTTCCGACAGGGGGGACTGAAGCTTTCTTT	CASSPLPTGGTEAFF
TRBV27	-	TRBJ2-3	TRBD2	TGTGCCAGCAGCTCTAGCGGGAGAACAGATACGCAGTATTTT	CASSSSGRTDTQYF
TRBV18	few	TRBJ2-1	TRBD2	TGTGCCAGCTCACCACCTTCTAGCCTAGCGGCTTACAATGAGCAGTTCTTC	CASSPPSSLAAYNEQFF
TRBV11-2	-	TRBJ2-5	-	TGTGCCAGCAGCTTCGAGGGAGAGACCCAGTACTTC	CASSFEGETQYF
TRBV30	-	TRBJ2-5	-	TGTGCCTGGAGCCCAGGGGGCGGGAGTAGGGAGACCCAGTACTTC	CAWSPGGGSRETQYF
TRBV14	-	TRBJ2-2	-	TGTGCCAGCAGCCAAGATCTTATCGGGGAGCTGTTTTTT	CASSQDLIGELFF
TRBV19	-	TRBJ2-2	-	TGTGCCAGTAGTATGGGAGTTTACACCGGGGAGCTGTTTTTT	CASSMGVYTGELFF
TRBV5-8	-	TRBJ2-7	TRBD1	TGTGCCAGCAGCTCTATCCGGGACAGCTACGAGCAGTACTTC	CASSSIRDSYEQYF
TRBV7-2	-	TRBJ2-3	TRBD1	TGTGCCAGCATCCCGGGACAGTTCCCAGATACGCAGTATTTT	CASIPGQFPDTQYF
TRBV30	-	TRBJ2-2	-	TGTGCCTGGAGCGGACTGAACACCGGGGAGCTGTTTTTT	CAWSGLNTGELFF
TRBV15	-	TRBJ2-7	TRBD1	TGTGCCACCAGCGGACATTTACAGGGGCGATACGAGCAGTACTTC	CATSGHLQGRYEQYF
TRBV10-2	-	TRBJ1-4	TRBD1	TGCGCCAGCAGTGAAGATGGACAGGGGGGAAAACTGCTTTTT	CASSEDGQGGKLLF
TRBV13	-	TRBJ1-1	-	TGTGCCAGAAGATGGATTCGGAGGTGGAGTGAAGCTTTCTTT	CARRWIRRWSEAFF
TRBV6-5	-	TRBJ1-2	-	TGTGCCAGTGGACTCAACTATGGCTACACCTTC	CASGLNYGYTF
TRBV7-6	few	TRBJ2-7	-	TGTGCCAGCAGCTTATCCGGGGGACAGAGCTCCTACGAGCAGTACTTC	CASSLSGGQSSYEQYF
TRBV5-6	few	TRBJ2-1	-	TGTGCCAGCAGCTTGATAGATGAGCAGTTCTTC	CASSLIDEQFF
TRBV6-1	-	TRBJ2-1	TRBD2	TGTGCCAGCAGTGTTAGGACTAGCGGGAACTACAATGAGCAGTTCTTC	CASSVRTSGNYNEQFF
TRBV4-3	-	TRBJ2-7	-	TGCGCCAGCAGCCGATCACAGGTCTCCTACGAGCAGTACTTC	CASSRSQVSYEQYF
TRBV4-2	-	TRBJ2-7	-	TGTGCCAGCAGCCAAGATTGGACTGGAGACTACGAGCAGTACTTC	CASSQDWTGDYEQYF
TRBV24-1	-	TRBJ2-7	TRBD2	TGTGCCACCAGTGGGCAGCGGGACTACGAGCAGTACTTC	CATSGQRDYEQYF
TRBV27	-	TRBJ1-1	-	TGTGCCAGCAGTTTATCCGGACGGGGGAACACTGAAGCTTTCTTT	CASSLSGRGNTEAFF
TRBV15	-	TRBJ2-3	TRBD2	TGTGCCACCAGCAGAGAGCCCTCGGGACTACTCACAGATACGCAGTATTTT	CATSREPSGLLTDTQYF
TRBV5-5	few	TRBJ1-5	-	TGTGCCAGCAGCTTGGCACTGAGTTTCAATCAGCCCCAGCATTTT	CASSLALSFNQPQHF
TRBV2	-	TRBJ2-1	TRBD1	TGTGCCAGCAGTTCGGACAGGGGGCAGGGGTCCCAGCAGTTCTTC	CASSSDRGQGSQQFF
TRBV6-6	-	TRBJ2-7	TRBD1	TGTGCCAGCAGTTACTCGAAGGGACAGACGGGGTACGAGCAGTACTTC	CASSYSKGQTGYEQYF
TRBV7-2	-	TRBJ2-7	-	TGTGCCAGCAGCTTAGCCTCCCAGGGTCGTAACGAGCAGTACTTC	CASSLASQGRNEQYF
TRBV5-5	-	TRBJ2-4	-	TGTGCCAGCAGCTTCGCACAGCTAGCCAAAAACATTCAGTACTTC	CASSFAQLAKNIQYF
TRBV7-9	-	TRBJ1-1	-	TGTGCCAGCAGTTACGAACAGTACACTGAAGCTTTCTTT	CASSYEQYTEAFF
TRBV4-2	-	TRBJ2-7	-	TGTGCCAGCAGCCCCACTACCTTGAACCGCTACGAGCAGTACTTC	CASSPTTLNRYEQYF
TRBV19	-	TRBJ2-3	TRBD2	TGTGCCAGTAGTATGCAAGCGGGGATCACAGATACGCAGTATTTT	CASSMQAGITDTQYF
TRBV6-2/TRBV6-3	-	TRBJ1-5	TRBD1	TGTGCCAGCAGCTGGGACAGGGTTAATCAGCCCCAGCATTTT	CASSWDRVNQPQHF
TRBV7-9	once	TRBJ2-1	-	TGTGCCAGCAGCTTAGTAGGTAGCGGAGCCTACAATGAGCAGTTCTTC	CASSLVGSGAYNEQFF
TRBV25-1	-	TRBJ2-5	-	TGTGCCAGCAGGTCGCAGGGCGCGTGGGAGACCCAGTACTTC	CASRSQGAWETQYF
TRBV9	-	TRBJ2-2	TRBD1	TGTGCCAGCAGCTTAGGGACAGTCGGGGAGCTGTTTTTT	CASSLGTVGELFF
TRBV19	few	TRBJ2-1	TRBD2	TGTGCCAGTAGTACGGGGACTAGCGGGGAGTCCTACAATGAGCAGTTCTTC	CASSTGTSGESYNEQFF
TRBV15	-	TRBJ1-3	TRBD1	TGTGCCACCAGCAGAACAGGGGGCGCCGGAAACACCATATATTTT	CATSRTGGAGNTIYF
TRBV2	once	TRBJ1-5	TRBD1	TGTGCCAGCACCCCGGACAGGGCGAGTCAGCCCCAGCATTTT	CASTPDRASQPQHF
TRBV2	-	TRBJ2-2	TRBD2	TGTGCCAGCAGTCCACTAGCGGGACAGAACACCGGGGAGCTGTTTTTT	CASSPLAGQNTGELFF